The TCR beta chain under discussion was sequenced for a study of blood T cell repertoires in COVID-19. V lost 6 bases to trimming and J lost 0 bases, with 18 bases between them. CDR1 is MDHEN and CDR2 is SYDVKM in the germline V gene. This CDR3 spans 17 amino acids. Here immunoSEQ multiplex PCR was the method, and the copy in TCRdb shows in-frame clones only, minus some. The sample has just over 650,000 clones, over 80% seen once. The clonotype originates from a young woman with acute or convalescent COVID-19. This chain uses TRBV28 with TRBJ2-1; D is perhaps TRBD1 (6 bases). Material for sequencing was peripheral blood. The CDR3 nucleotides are TGTGCCAGCAGAAGCGGACAGACTATGGGCTCCTACAATGAGCAGTTCTTC. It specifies CASRSGQTMGSYNEQFF.